What follows are 29 T cell receptor delta chains derived from one specimen sequenced in a study of gamma-delta T cells after stem cell transplantation. TCRdb fed the RT-PCR reads into CATT to redo clone calling. The repertoire includes around 8,400 delta-chain clones, roughly 14% of them detected once, and approximately 5.4% sits in the top ten. Material for sequencing was gamma-delta T cells. The receptors here all came from a human donor. It is not recorded whose cells these are; they may come from a transplant donor.

This clone was counted a few times. A single base separates this from a much larger clone, so it may be a read error. The DNA for the CDR3 is TGTGCCTCCCATCCGAGCTTCGTCTCCCTCGGGCGGGGATCTTCCGATAAACTCATCTTT. Translating gives CASHPSFVSLGRGSSDKLIF. The rearrangement joins TRDV2 to TRDJ1, with a tentative D call TRDD3 (6 bases). There are 20 residues in the CDR3. Per the germline V gene, CDR1 is GEAIGNYY and CDR2 is EKD. Between the trimmed V and J ends, which lost 8 bases and 3 bases, there was a span of 36 bases.

Concerning this clone: A read error may be the cause here, since a much bigger clone is one base away. This CDR3 is also generated by other DNA sequences in the sample. The chain uses TRDV2 and TRDJ1; 9 positions agree with TRDD3. The CDR3 is 17 residues long. Germline CDR1 GEAIGNYY, CDR2 EKD. This CDR3 is CACDPDLGDSYTDKLIF. CDR3 DNA: TGTGCCTGTGACCCGGATCTGGGGGATTCCTACACCGATAAACTCATCTTC.

This chain connects TRDV1 to TRDJ1, with 8 positions matching TRDD3. The CDR3 loop spans 21 amino acids. The germline V gene encodes CDR1 TSWWSYY and CDR2 QGS. V was clipped by 5 bases and J by 0 bases; unmatched bases: 23. The chain's CDR3 is CALGYAFRGGSSGGYTDKLIF. CDR3 in DNA: TGTGCTCTTGGGTACGCCTTCCGTGGGGGATCCAGTGGGGGATACACCGATAAACTCATCTTT.

Turning to this clone: A read error may be the cause here, since a much bigger clone is one base away. This CDR3 is also generated by other DNA sequences in the sample. The chain is built from TRDV1 and TRDJ1; D is perhaps TRDD3 (6 bases). V was cut by 2 bases and J by 3 bases, with 25 bases left in between. The CDR3 length is 19 residues. The germline gives CDR1 TSWWSYY, CDR2 QGS. The CDR3 reads CALGERYVPQAGAPDKLIF. The CDR3 nucleotides are TGTGCTCTTGGGGAAAGGTACGTTCCACAGGCTGGGGCCCCCGATAAACTCATCTTT.

The chain has TRDV1 and TRDJ1; 10 bases fit TRDD3. The CDR3 is made up of 22 amino acids. The germline gives CDR1 TSWWSYY, CDR2 QGS. V was pared by 2 bases and J by 0 bases, with 21 bases of the junction left unmatched. CDR3 amino acids: CALGEAFLSWGILLGDTDKLIF. DNA for the CDR3: TGTGCTCTTGGGGAAGCCTTCCTCTCATGGGGGATACTTTTGGGGGACACCGATAAACTCATCTTT.

This clone is medium-sized within its sample. V usage is TRDV2 and J usage is TRDJ1; 9 positions match TRDD3. J gave up 2 bases and V 0 bases, and 12 bases lay outside the gene matches. Germline assignment: CDR1 GEAIGNYY and CDR2 EKD. The length of the CDR3 is 18 residues. This CDR3 reads CACDTGVGDIPSTDKLIF. The CDR3 DNA reads TGTGCCTGTGACACCGGGGTGGGGGATATCCCCTCTACCGATAAACTCATCTTT.

J is TRDJ3 and V is TRDV2, with 7 positions matching TRDD3. Germline CDR1 reads GEAIGNYY; CDR2 reads EKD. J lost 0 bases, V lost 1 base, and 5 bases had no gene match. The CDR3 sequence is 18 residues long. CDR3 amino acids: CACDTGGALSWDTRQMFF. The CDR3 coding sequence is TGTGCCTGTGACACTGGGGGAGCCCTCTCCTGGGACACCCGACAGATGTTTTTC.

The V call is TRDV3, the J call TRDJ1, with TRDD3 matching 9 bases. Losses at the gene ends were 4 bases for V and 0 bases for J; bases not matched to a gene: 12. CDR3 length equals 16 residues. Germline V gives CDR1 TVYSNPD, CDR2 GDNSRS (reference sequence). The CDR3 nucleotides read TGTGCCTCCTTGGGTGGGGGATATCCGTACACCGATAAACTCATCTTT. Its translation is CASLGGGYPYTDKLIF. The full variable domain, in which reference TRDV3 and TRDJ1 provide the parts outside the CDR3, is CDKVTQSSPDQTVASGSEVVLLCTYDTVYSNPDLFWYRIRPDYSFQFVFYGDNSRSEGADFTQGRFSVKHILTQKAFHLVISPVRTEDSATYYCASLGGGYPYTDKLIFGKGTRVTVEP.

Within the sample, this clone is medium-sized (0.01 to 0.1%). Other DNA sequences in this sample translate to the same CDR3. The chain combines TRDV1 with TRDJ1; D is undetermined. CDR1 is TSWWSYY and CDR2 is QGS in the germline V gene. V shed 6 bases and J shed 1 base, with 15 bases lying between them. There are 15 residues in the CDR3. This chain's CDR3 is CALGPPRVSTDKLIF. Here the CDR3 DNA reads TGTGCTCTTGGCCCCCCTCGGGTGAGCACCGATAAACTCATCTTT.

This clone came up a few times. The protein TCRdb lists belongs to a much larger clone and differs from this DNA's translation at residue 11, which points to a read error; the protein shown is made from the DNA. DNA of the CDR3: TGTGCTCTTGGGGAATTCCGCTCCTGGGACGCCCGACAGATGTTTTTC. Residues: CALGEFRSWDARQMFF. V usage is TRDV1 and J usage is TRDJ3, with a possible D match to TRDD3 (5 bases). Germline CDR1 TSWWSYY, CDR2 QGS. There are 16 residues in the CDR3.

Points on this clone: A read error is possible here, since a much larger clone lies one base away. The chain uses TRDV2 and TRDJ3; TRDD3 is a possible D gene (6 bases). Trimming stripped 1 base from V and 3 bases from J, with 15 bases between. The germline V gene has CDR1 GEAIGNYY and CDR2 EKD. The CDR3 spans 18 residues. CDR3 in amino acids: CACDTLIPWGWDTRQMFF. DNA of the CDR3: TGTGCCTGTGACACGCTTATACCCTGGGGCTGGGACACCCGACAGATGTTTTTC.

This clone was detected only a few times. The chain links TRDV3 to TRDJ1; 9 bases map to TRDD3. The CDR3 consists of 15 residues. The V segment lost 4 bases and the J segment 0 bases; nucleotides outside the gene matches: 9. Germline V gene data show CDR1 as TVYSNPD and CDR2 as GDNSRS (reference sequence). The CDR3 DNA follows: TGTGCCTCCCCTACTGGGGGACAGTACACCGATAAACTCATCTTT. Residues: CASPTGGQYTDKLIF.

To note about this clone: A much larger clone differs from this one at a single base, so this may be a read error. The chain carries TRDV2 and TRDJ3; TRDD3 is a possible D gene (5 bases). Trimming stripped 5 bases from V and 0 bases from J, with 19 bases between. The length of the CDR3 is 19 residues. Germline CDR1 and CDR2: GEAIGNYY and EKD. CDR3 nucleotide sequence: TGTGCCTGTGCCTCACTAAATCCGGGGAGCTCCTGGGACACCCGACAGATGTTTTTC. Amino acid sequence: CACASLNPGSSWDTRQMFF.

By share, this clone ranks as medium-sized. The V gene is TRDV1, the J gene TRDJ1; D uncertain. The CDR3 is 13 amino acids. Trimming cost V 0 bases and J 7 bases, with 9 bases left between them. CDR1 is TSWWSYY, CDR2 QGS, per germline. CDR3 in DNA: TGTGCTCTTGGGGAACTGACCCCGATTAAACTCATCTTT. Protein: CALGELTPIKLIF.

Concerning this clone: Within the sample, other DNA sequences also encode this same CDR3. The chain employs TRDV2 and TRDJ3; D gene unclear. The CDR3 is made up of 18 amino acids. Deletions cut 0 bases from V and 0 bases from J, with 11 bases between. The germline gives CDR1 GEAIGNYY, CDR2 EKD. CDR3 DNA: TGTGCCTGTGACACCGTACTGCGGAGCTCCTGGGACACCCGACAGATGTTTTTC. It specifies CACDTVLRSSWDTRQMFF.

This clone is large (0.1 to 1%). The gene calls are TRDV2 and TRDJ2; 7 bases are shared with TRDD3. Germline CDR1 reads GEAIGNYY; CDR2 reads EKD. The J segment lost 3 bases and the V segment lost 3 bases, leaving 6 bases of the junction unmatched. The CDR3 runs 15 residues. The CDR3 loop is CACDSLWGVTAQLFF. In nucleotides, the CDR3 is TGTGCCTGTGACTCTCTCTGGGGGGTGACAGCACAACTCTTCTTT.

This clone was seen a few times. V and J are TRDV1 and TRDJ2; 8 bases are a match to TRDD3. The J segment lost 4 bases and the V segment lost 4 bases, leaving 20 bases of the junction unmatched. The CDR3 contains 20 residues. CDR1 and CDR2 (germline): TSWWSYY, QGS. The DNA of the CDR3 is TGTGCTCTTGGGGTCAACTCCCCGGGGGATATTGCAGACCCGACAGCACAACTCTTCTTT. It translates to CALGVNSPGDIADPTAQLFF.

This clone showed up just a few times. A much more abundant neighbour one base away suggests this may be a read error. This chain uses TRDV2 with TRDJ1; D is unresolved. Looked up from germline, CDR1 is GEAIGNYY and CDR2 is EKD. The CDR3 has 14 amino acids. CDR3 amino acids: CACGTGKYTDKLIF. For the CDR3, the DNA is TGTGCCTGTGGCACCGGAAAATACACCGATAAACTCATCTTT.

This clone is classed as medium-sized. The chain combines TRDV2 with TRDJ1, with TRDD3 identical over 10 bases. The CDR3 is 17 residues long. CDR1 and CDR2 from the germline V gene are GEAIGNYY and EKD. Trimming removed 0 bases from V and 0 bases from J; junction bases left unmatched: 6. CDR3 sequence reads: CACDTVLGDRNTDKLIF. The CDR3 region has the DNA TGTGCCTGTGACACCGTGCTGGGGGATAGGAACACCGATAAACTCATCTTT.

This clone was found a few times. V is TRDV3 and J is TRDJ1; 13 nucleotides agree with TRDD3. Germline V gives CDR1 TVYSNPD, CDR2 GDNSRS (reference sequence). CDR3 length equals 19 residues. The junction had 19 bases not matched to a gene; V was cut back by 5 bases and J by 1 base. CDR3 amino acids: CALLLQTYWGIRGTDKLIF. CDR3 DNA: TGTGCCCTGCTCCTACAGACTTACTGGGGGATACGGGGCACCGATAAACTCATCTTT. The full variable domain, with the rest looked up from reference TRDV3 and TRDJ1, is CDKVTQSSPDQTVASGSEVVLLCTYDTVYSNPDLFWYRIRPDYSFQFVFYGDNSRSEGADFTQGRFSVKHILTQKAFHLVISPVRTEDSATYYCALLLQTYWGIRGTDKLIFGKGTRVTVEP.

This clone was detected only a few times. The same CDR3 is also encoded by other DNA sequences in this sample. This rearrangement joins TRDV1 to TRDJ1, with D tentatively TRDD3 (6 bases). Germline CDR1 and CDR2: TSWWSYY and QGS. Trimming removed 3 bases at V and 0 bases at J, with 23 bases between. This CDR3 contains 19 residues. CDR3 region: CALGDNYRTVGAYTDKLIF. CDR3 bases: TGTGCTCTTGGGGACAATTACAGAACTGTGGGGGCATACACCGATAAACTCATCTTT.

This clone showed up just once. A far larger clone is one nucleotide away, so this likely arose from a read error. The V call is TRDV2, the J call TRDJ2, with 8 bases aligning to TRDD3. The length of the CDR3 is 15 residues. Germline-derived CDR1 and CDR2 are GEAIGNYY and EKD. DNA of the CDR3: TGTGCCTGTGGCACCTGGGGGACTTTGACAGCACAACTCTTCTTT. It codes for CACGTWGTLTAQLFF.

The chain carries TRDV1 and TRDJ1; 9 bases match TRDD2. CDR3 size: 19 residues. After removal of 1 base from V and 2 bases from J, the junction contained 14 bases not matched to a gene. From germline, CDR1 is TSWWSYY and CDR2 QGS. The CDR3 DNA follows: TGTGCTCTTGGGGAACCCCCTTCCTACGGTGGGGATTTGACCGATAAACTCATCTTT. Amino acid sequence: CALGEPPSYGGDLTDKLIF.

The chain couples TRDV3 to TRDJ3; 7 nucleotides agree with TRDD2. CDR1 and CDR2 (germline): TVYSNPD, GDNSRS (reference sequence). V lost 5 bases and J lost 2; bases outside the gene matches: 42. CDR3 length equals 27 residues. CDR3 amino acids: CAQGSYPTAHHPRAVEKRTWDTRQMFF. The CDR3 DNA is TGTGCCCAAGGTTCCTACCCTACGGCCCACCACCCCCGAGCAGTGGAAAAGAGAACCTGGGACACCCGACAGATGTTTTTC.

On this clone itself: With a much larger clone just one base away, this may be a read error. This CDR3 is also generated by other DNA sequences in the sample. The genes are TRDV1 and TRDJ1, with D possibly being TRDD2 or TRDD3 (5 bases each). The V gene lost 3 bases and the J gene lost 0 bases, with 26 bases spanning the gap. CDR3 length: 20 amino acids. The germline V gene encodes CDR1 TSWWSYY and CDR2 QGS. CDR3 DNA sequence: TGTGCTCTTGGGGAGGGCCTTCGGATAATGCCCCTTACTTACACCGATAAACTCATCTTT. Amino acid sequence: CALGEGLRIMPLTYTDKLIF.

This clone was observed a few times. V and J are TRDV1 and TRDJ1; TRDD3 agrees at 10 bases. Trimming cost V 0 bases and J 0 bases; bases outside gene matches: 4. Germline V CDR1 and CDR2: TSWWSYY, QGS. The CDR3 is made up of 17 amino acids. CDR3 sequence (DNA): TGTGCTCTTGGGGAACTACTGGGGGATTCTTACACCGATAAACTCATCTTT. This codes for CALGELLGDSYTDKLIF.

Judged by abundance, this clone is medium-sized (0.01 to 0.1%). The same CDR3 also results from other DNA sequences found in this sample. The V and J genes are TRDV1 and TRDJ1, with 10 bases that match TRDD3. The CDR3 has 15 amino acids. The ends lost 2 bases at V and 11 bases at J; junction bases unmatched: 11. Germline V CDR1 and CDR2: TSWWSYY, QGS. CDR3 DNA: TGTGCTCTTGGGGAATTTGAGGGGGATACGCTGGCCCTCATCTTT. Protein: CALGEFEGDTLALIF.

This clone is medium-sized within its sample. This specimen includes other DNA sequences encoding the same CDR3. The V call is TRDV2, the J call TRDJ3; TRDD3 aligns across 10 bases. This CDR3 has 21 residues. From germline, CDR1 is GEAIGNYY and CDR2 EKD. V lost 0 bases to trimming and J lost 0 bases; unmatched junction nucleotides: 10. In nucleotides, the CDR3 is TGTGCCTGTGACACCGACCGTACTGGGGGATTAAGCTCCTGGGACACCCGACAGATGTTTTTC. It specifies CACDTDRTGGLSSWDTRQMFF.

The CDR3 sequence is CALGASASYGGVLGYTDKLIF. The DNA for the CDR3 is TGTGCTCTTGGGGCCTCGGCCTCCTACGGTGGCGTACTGGGATACACCGATAAACTCATCTTT. The J gene is TRDJ1, the V gene TRDV1, with D tentatively TRDD2 or TRDD3 (6 bases each). CDR3 length: 21 amino acids. Per germline, CDR1 TSWWSYY and CDR2 QGS. V lost 4 bases and J lost 0, with 30 bases in between.